Listed here are 15 T cell receptor beta chains from one sample, sequenced in a study of molecular identifiers for immune sequencing clone quantification. TCRdb passed the PCR reads through MiXCR, listing each CDR3 protein once. The table shows tens of thousands of distinct CDR3 sequences, with 15% to 20% occurring only once. The sequencing sample was made of naive CD8+ T cells from blood, with Jurkat cell RNA spiked in. Subset noted: FACS-sorted CD8+CD4-CCR7+CD45RA+ naive T cells. The receptor set was obtained from a human donor in good health. Some libraries in this study had Jurkat cell RNA spiked in.

A note on this clonotype: A much larger clone lies one base from this, so it may be a read error. V gene TRBV4-2 combines with J gene TRBJ2-7; 7 bases align to TRBD2. The length of the CDR3 is 15 residues. Germline V gene lookup returns CDR1 LGHNA and CDR2 YNFKEQ. The CDR3 DNA reads as TGTGCCGGCAGCCTCGAGAGCGGGGTGTCCTACGAGCAGTACTTC. Amino acid sequence: CAGSLESGVSYEQYF.

There are many counts of this clonotype. The chain couples TRBV3-1 to TRBJ2-5; 8 bases map to TRBD2. The CDR3 has 17 residues. V dropped 0 bases and J dropped 2; count of bases not matched to a gene: 8. Germline-derived CDR1 and CDR2 are LGHDT and YNNKEL (reference sequence). The CDR3 reads CASSQDAAGVEQETQYF. CDR3 nucleotide sequence: TGTGCCAGCAGCCAAGACGCAGCGGGAGTAGAACAAGAGACCCAGTACTTC.

The gene calls are TRBV11-2 and TRBJ1-6; possibly TRBD1 for D (5 bases). From germline, CDR1 is SGHAT and CDR2 FQNNGV. The V and J ends lost 0 bases and 6 bases respectively, with 9 bases between them. This CDR3 contains 15 residues. The CDR3 region is CASSLEGRVNSPLHF. CDR3 nucleotides: TGTGCCAGCAGCTTAGAGGGACGGGTTAATTCACCCCTCCACTTT.

The gene calls are TRBV29-1 and TRBJ1-3; D gene unclear. V was clipped by 5 bases and J by 3 bases, with 8 bases between them. Germline V gives CDR1 SQVTM, CDR2 ANQGSEA. This CDR3 comprises 12 residues. This chain's CDR3 is CSVWTNGNTIYF. CDR3 coding DNA: TGCAGCGTTTGGACGAATGGAAACACCATATATTTT.

This clonotype has at least ten counts. The rearrangement joins TRBV9 to TRBJ2-7, with a tentative D call TRBD2 (6 bases). Deletions cut 4 bases from V and 3 bases from J, with 14 bases between. Germline V CDR1 and CDR2: SGDLS, YYNGEE. The CDR3 consists of 14 residues. The CDR3 loop reads CASSPAGRNYEQYF. The CDR3 coding sequence is TGTGCCAGCAGCCCGGCGGGGAGGAACTACGAGCAGTACTTC.

This clonotype was seen ten or more times. The CDR3 loop is CAWRETGLGNQPQHF. For the CDR3, the DNA is TGTGCCTGGAGGGAGACAGGGCTGGGCAATCAGCCCCAGCATTTT. The genes are TRBV30 and TRBJ1-5, with 7 bases lining up with TRBD1. Looked up from germline, CDR1 is GTSNPN and CDR2 is SVGIG (reference sequence). The CDR3 has 15 amino acids. J gave up 2 bases and V 3 bases, and 7 bases lay outside the gene matches.

V and J are TRBV20-1 and TRBJ1-1, with D unclear. Germline lookup yields CDR1 DFQATT and CDR2 SNEGSKA (reference sequence). The CDR3 runs 17 residues. V was trimmed by 0 bases and J by 0 bases, leaving 17 bases between them. The CDR3: CSARDVRAGRVNTEAFF. The CDR3 DNA sequence: TGCAGTGCTAGAGATGTTCGGGCGGGGAGGGTGAACACTGAAGCTTTCTTT.

At least ten counts were recorded for this clonotype. The chain combines TRBV4-1 with TRBJ2-7; D gene unclear. The V end lost 0 bases, the J end lost 1 base, and 13 bases lay between the germline ends. Per germline, CDR1 MGHRA and CDR2 YSYEKL. The CDR3 totals 16 residues. Here the CDR3 DNA reads TGCGCCAGCAGCCAAGAGCCAGCTAGGGTGTCCTACGAGCAGTACTTC. Amino acids: CASSQEPARVSYEQYF.

The chain couples TRBV11-2 to TRBJ2-3, with TRBD2 identical over 10 bases. V lost 2 bases, J lost 4 bases, and 3 bases stayed unmatched. The CDR3 is made up of 15 amino acids. The V gene's germline CDR1 is SGHAT and CDR2 FQNNGV. The DNA of the CDR3 is TGTGCCAGCAGCTTACTAGCGGGAGACGCAGATACGCAGTATTTT. This gives the protein CASSLLAGDADTQYF.

Concerning this clonotype itself: It may be a read error: a sequence one base away is much more abundant. This rearrangement joins TRBV30 to TRBJ1-1; tentatively, D is TRBD1 (5 bases). This CDR3 spans 13 amino acids. Germline CDR1 reads GTSNPN; CDR2 reads SVGIG (reference sequence). CDR3 region: CAWSYRSNTGAFF. In DNA, the CDR3 is TGTGCCTGGAGTTACAGGTCGAACACTGGAGCTTTCTTT.

As concerns this clonotype: One base away lies a much larger clone, so this may be a sequencing read error. This chain connects TRBV27 to TRBJ2-7; tentatively, D is TRBD2 (6 bases). Germline V lookup: CDR1 MNHEY, CDR2 SMNVEV (reference sequence). This CDR3 has 13 residues. The DNA of the CDR3 is TGTGCCAGCGCATGGGAGGCAGGGTTCGAGCCGTACTTC. It yields the protein CASAWEAGFEPYF.

The CDR3 sequence is CASSLLGNSNQPQHF. CDR3 nucleotides: TGTGCCAGCAGTTTACTCGGCAATAGCAATCAGCCCCAGCATTTT. The chain is built from TRBV27 and TRBJ1-5; D is uncertain. The CDR3 is 15 amino acids. Germline assignment: CDR1 MNHEY and CDR2 SMNVEV (reference sequence). The ends were cut back, 2 bases at V and 0 bases at J, with 8 bases in the middle.

This clonotype was recorded many times. The chain joins TRBV3-1 to TRBJ1-1; D gene uncertain. The CDR3 spans 15 residues. Germline CDR1 reads LGHDT; CDR2 reads YNNKEL (reference sequence). Deletions cut 1 base from V and 3 bases from J, with 12 bases between. The CDR3 loop reads CASSQVAGWDTEAFF. The DNA of the CDR3 is TGTGCCAGCAGCCAAGTTGCGGGGTGGGACACTGAAGCTTTCTTT. Filled out from reference TRBV3-1 and TRBJ1-1, the complete variable domain reads DTAVSQTPKYLVTQMGNDKSIKCEQNLGHDTMYWYKQDSKKFLKIMFSYNNKELIINETVPNRFSPKSPDKAHLNLHINSLELGDSAVYFCASSQVAGWDTEAFFGQGTRLTVV.

This clonotype was detected a few times. A much larger clone differs by one base, so this may be a read error. The chain employs TRBV10-2 and TRBJ2-5; 7 bases are a match to TRBD1. Germline V gene data show CDR1 as WSHSY and CDR2 as SAAADI. This CDR3 is 12 amino acids long. CDR3 sequence reads: CASKGAREAQYF. For the CDR3, the DNA is TGCGCCAGCAAGGGGGCCCGAGAGGCCCAGTACTTC.

This CDR3 is CASSLLLAGDTGELFF. The CDR3 DNA is TGTGCCAGCAGTTTGTTACTAGCGGGAGACACCGGGGAGCTGTTTTTT. The chain joins TRBV12-3 or TRBV12-4 to TRBJ2-2; the match to TRBD2 covers 11 bases. There are 16 residues in the CDR3. V was pared by 3 bases and J by 3 bases, with 3 bases of the junction left unmatched.